These T cell receptor beta chains were read from a single sample in a study of beta chain features in type 1 diabetes. This table comes from immunoSEQ multiplex PCR, and its TCRdb copy is limited to in-frame clones, with some not included. The data show roughly 240,000 clones, around 25% seen once. Sequenced: naive CD4+ T cells from blood. All receptors derive from a woman in her 30s with type 1 diabetes. Each CDR3 is given with its conserved first and last residue. The order of the fields is clone size, J gene, V gene, D gene, CDR3 DNA, CDR3 protein. A D gene is named only where the DNA matches it firmly. Only part of the rows carry a size: once, few, many, or a class if the clone is expanded.

.,TRBJ2-7,TRBV7-9,.,TGTGCCAGCAGCTTGGCCCACGAGCAGTACTTC,CASSLAHEQYF
few,TRBJ1-3,TRBV29-1,.,TGCAGCGTTGCTAAGACAGCCTCTGGAAACACCATATATTTT,CSVAKTASGNTIYF
.,TRBJ2-7,TRBV5-1,TRBD1,TGCGCCAGCAGCGGGACAGGGATTTGGGAGCAGTACTTC,CASSGTGIWEQYF
.,TRBJ2-5,TRBV5-1,.,TGCGCCAGCAGCTTAGGGGGGGACAAGACCCAGTACTTC,CASSLGGDKTQYF
few,TRBJ2-3,TRBV18,.,TGTGCCAGCTCACCTAGACTGGAGAAAGATACGCAGTATTTT,CASSPRLEKDTQYF
.,TRBJ2-7,TRBV5-1,.,TGCGCCAGCAGCTTCGGGACTCCGGGTTCAGAAGAGCAGTACTTC,CASSFGTPGSEEQYF
.,TRBJ2-3,TRBV30,.,TGTGCCTGGGCAGGGTCCCCCGGATGGAAGCAGTATTTT,CAWAGSPGWKQYF
few,TRBJ1-2,TRBV27,TRBD1,TGTGCCAGCAGTCCTTTGGGGACAGCTAACTATGGCTACACCTTC,CASSPLGTANYGYTF
.,TRBJ1-1,TRBV19,.,TGTGCCAGTAAAGACAGGAACACTGAAGCTTTCTTT,CASKDRNTEAFF
few,TRBJ1-1,TRBV9,.,TGTGCCAGCAGCGCCCGACAGGACAACACTGAAGCTTTCTTT,CASSARQDNTEAFF
once,TRBJ2-5,TRBV10-3,TRBD1,TGTGCCATCAGTGGGGGACAGCAAGAGACCCAGTACTTC,CAISGGQQETQYF
.,TRBJ2-3,TRBV2,TRBD2,TGTGCCAGCAGCAGACTAGCGAGAACAGATACGCAGTATTTT,CASSRLARTDTQYF
.,TRBJ2-1,TRBV7-2,TRBD2,TGTGCCAGCAGCTTATATGCGGGAGGCAATGAGCAGTTCTTC,CASSLYAGGNEQFF
few,TRBJ1-2,TRBV29-1,TRBD1,TGCAGCGTTGCGCAGGGGGCGGACTATGGCTACACCTTC,CSVAQGADYGYTF
few,TRBJ2-3,TRBV30,TRBD2,TGTGCCATGGACCTCTCGGGACTAGCGGGGGCAGATACGCAGTATTTT,CAMDLSGLAGADTQYF
few,TRBJ1-5,TRBV4-1,.,TGCGCCAGCAGCCAAGGAAGAGCGGGACTAATAGCAAATCAGCCCCAGCATTTT,CASSQGRAGLIANQPQHF
.,TRBJ1-2,TRBV7-9,.,TGTGCCAGCAGCTTAAACGGGGGTAGGATAGGATATGGCTACACCTTC,CASSLNGGRIGYGYTF
few,TRBJ2-7,TRBV7-9,TRBD1,TGTGCCAGCATGATACAGGGGGGAAGCTACGAGCAGTACTTC,CASMIQGGSYEQYF
.,TRBJ2-3,TRBV19,TRBD1,TGTGCCAGTACGACAGGGGTCACAGATACGCAGTATTTT,CASTTGVTDTQYF
few,TRBJ1-4,TRBV5-4,TRBD1,TGTGCCAGCAGCTTGAGGAGCGACAGGGGAGGTGAAAAACTGTTTTTT,CASSLRSDRGGEKLFF
.,TRBJ1-5,TRBV7-9,.,TGTGCCAGCAGCTCTTCAGACAGAGGCAATCAGCCCCAGCATTTT,CASSSSDRGNQPQHF
.,TRBJ2-1,TRBV19,TRBD2,TGTGCCAGTAGTATAGGACTAGCGCATTACAATGAGCAGTTCTTC,CASSIGLAHYNEQFF
few,TRBJ2-1,TRBV7-2,.,TGTGCCAGCAGCCCGGCCGGGGGTATTAATGAGCAGTTCTTC,CASSPAGGINEQFF
few,TRBJ2-5,TRBV6-5,.,TGTGCCAGCAGCTCGTTGAGGGACATCCAAGAGACCCAGTACTTC,CASSSLRDIQETQYF
few,TRBJ2-5,TRBV25-1,.,TGTGCCAGCAGAGGAACCGGCGCGGCGGCCCAAGAGACCCAGTACTTC,CASRGTGAAAQETQYF
.,TRBJ2-5,TRBV5-4,TRBD1,TGTGCCAGCAGCGGCGGACAGGGGGCGGGAGAGACCCAGTACTTC,CASSGGQGAGETQYF
few,TRBJ1-1,TRBV7-2,.,TGTGCCAGCAGCTTAATCAGGGGCGAAACTGAAGCTTTCTTT,CASSLIRGETEAFF
few,TRBJ2-5,TRBV14,TRBD1,TGTGCCAGCAGAGACGGGACAGCCCAAGAGACCCAGTACTTC,CASRDGTAQETQYF
few,TRBJ1-2,TRBV4-2,.,TGTGCCAGCAGCCAAGGGGCAGGTGGCTATGGCTACACCTTC,CASSQGAGGYGYTF
.,TRBJ1-1,TRBV7-3,.,TGTGCCAGCAGCAAAACTTATGCTAATGAGAACACTGAAGCTTTCTTT,CASSKTYANENTEAFF
.,TRBJ2-5,TRBV7-7,TRBD2,TGTGCTAGCAGCCAGGGAGCGGGAGGAGTGGAGACCCAGTACTTC,CASSQGAGGVETQYF
.,TRBJ2-7,TRBV28,.,TGTGCCAGCAGTTCGCCCCACAGCGGAGCCTACGAGCAGTACTTC,CASSSPHSGAYEQYF
.,TRBJ1-5,TRBV7-2,TRBD1,TGTGCCAGCAGCCCCCGGACAGGGGTTCAGCCCCAGCATTTT,CASSPRTGVQPQHF
few,TRBJ1-1,TRBV30,.,TGTGCCTTGACCTTATACAGGAACACTGAAGCTTTCTTT,CALTLYRNTEAFF
few,TRBJ2-6,TRBV18,.,TGTGCCAGCTCAGAGGGAGTCGGGGCCAACGTCCTGACTTTC,CASSEGVGANVLTF
.,TRBJ1-1,TRBV19,.,TGTGCCAGTAGTATCCCGAATGTTGTAGCTGAAGCTTTCTTT,CASSIPNVVAEAFF
.,TRBJ2-3,TRBV5-4,.,TGTGCCAGCAGTTTCGACTCCACAGATACGCAGTATTTT,CASSFDSTDTQYF
few,TRBJ2-5,TRBV28,TRBD2,TGTGCCACCGCACGGGAGGGAGAGACCCAGTACTTC,CATAREGETQYF
few,TRBJ2-1,TRBV25-1,TRBD2,TGTGCCAGCAGTGAACCGGGACTAGCGGGCTACAATGAGCAGTTCTTC,CASSEPGLAGYNEQFF
.,TRBJ1-1,TRBV7-2,TRBD1,TGTGCCAGCAGCGCTCGACAGGGATCGACTGAAGCTTTCTTT,CASSARQGSTEAFF
few,TRBJ2-7,TRBV15,TRBD1,TGTGCCACCAGCAGAGGTCCTGGACAGGGGGCGAAAAACGAGCAGTACTTC,CATSRGPGQGAKNEQYF
few,TRBJ2-2,TRBV7-9,.,TGTGCCAGCAGCCCCCGACAGGCGAGCAGCACCGGGGAGCTGTTTTTT,CASSPRQASSTGELFF
.,TRBJ2-3,TRBV5-4,TRBD1,TGTGCCAGCAGCTTGGGGGACAGTCCCACAGATACGCAGTATTTT,CASSLGDSPTDTQYF
few,TRBJ2-1,TRBV6-5,.,TGTGCCATCAGGTCGGGGTACCTCAATGAGCAGTTCTTC,CAIRSGYLNEQFF
.,TRBJ2-4,TRBV4-2,.,TGTGCCAGCAGCCAGGACAACAGGGTCGGCAAAAACATTCAGTACTTC,CASSQDNRVGKNIQYF
few,TRBJ2-3,TRBV14,TRBD2,TGTGCCAGCAACGCGGGAGGGCATACGCAGTATTTT,CASNAGGHTQYF
.,TRBJ2-3,TRBV4-1,.,TGCGCCAGCAGCCAACCATTCACAGATACGCAGTATTTT,CASSQPFTDTQYF
.,TRBJ2-7,TRBV7-6,TRBD2,TGTGCCAGCAGCTTACGTAGCGGGCCCACCTACGAGCAGTACTTC,CASSLRSGPTYEQYF
few,TRBJ2-3,TRBV5-1,TRBD2,TGCGCCAGCAGCCCTTTGGGACTAGCAGATACGCAGTATTTT,CASSPLGLADTQYF
.,TRBJ2-3,TRBV11-2,.,TGTGCCAGCAGCTCCTCGTCAGATACGCAGTATTTT,CASSSSSDTQYF
.,TRBJ2-7,TRBV29-1,TRBD1,TGCAGCGTTGCGGGACAGGGCTACGAGCAGTACTTC,CSVAGQGYEQYF
few,TRBJ2-2,TRBV15,TRBD2,TGTGCCACCAGCAAATCCCTAGCGGGACTGGGGCGGGTTTCCGGGGAGCTGTTTTTT,CATSKSLAGLGRVSGELFF
few,TRBJ2-3,TRBV7-3,.,TGTGCCAGCAGCTTAATCACAGGGTCAACAGATACGCAGTATTTT,CASSLITGSTDTQYF
few,TRBJ2-7,TRBV4-2,.,TGTGCCAGCAGCCAAGCGGACGGGAGTAGACACGAGCAGTACTTC,CASSQADGSRHEQYF